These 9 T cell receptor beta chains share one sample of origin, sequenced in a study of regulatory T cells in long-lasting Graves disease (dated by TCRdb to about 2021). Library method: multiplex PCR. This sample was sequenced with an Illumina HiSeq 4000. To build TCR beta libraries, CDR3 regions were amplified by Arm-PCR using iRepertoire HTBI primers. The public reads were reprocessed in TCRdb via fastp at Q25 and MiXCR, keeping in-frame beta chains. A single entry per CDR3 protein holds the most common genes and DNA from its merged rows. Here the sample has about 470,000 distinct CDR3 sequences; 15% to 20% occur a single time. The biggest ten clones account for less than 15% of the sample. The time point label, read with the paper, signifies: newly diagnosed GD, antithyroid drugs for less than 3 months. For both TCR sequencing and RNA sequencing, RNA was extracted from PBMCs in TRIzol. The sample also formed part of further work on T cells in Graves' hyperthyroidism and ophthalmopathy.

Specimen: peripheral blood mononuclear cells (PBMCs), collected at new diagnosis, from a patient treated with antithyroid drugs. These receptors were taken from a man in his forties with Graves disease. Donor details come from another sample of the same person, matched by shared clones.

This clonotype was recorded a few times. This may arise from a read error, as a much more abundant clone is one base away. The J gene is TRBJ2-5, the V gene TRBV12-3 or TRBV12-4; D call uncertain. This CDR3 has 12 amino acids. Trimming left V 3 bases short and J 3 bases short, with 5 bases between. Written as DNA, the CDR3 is TGTGCCAGCAGTTTCACGGAAGAGACCCAGTACTTC. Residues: CASSFTEETQYF.

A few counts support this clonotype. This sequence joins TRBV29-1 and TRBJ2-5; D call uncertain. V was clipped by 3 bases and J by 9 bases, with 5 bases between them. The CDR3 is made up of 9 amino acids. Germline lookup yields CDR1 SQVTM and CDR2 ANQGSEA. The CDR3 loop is CSVESPQYF. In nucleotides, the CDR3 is TGCAGCGTTGAGAGTCCCCAGTACTTC.

Written as DNA, the CDR3 is TGTGCCAGCAGCCAAGTCGGGGGAGCTGGAAACACCATATATTTT. Translation gives CASSQVGGAGNTIYF. The chain carries TRBV3-1 and TRBJ1-3, with a tentative D call TRBD1 (5 bases). Germline V gene lookup returns CDR1 LGHDT and CDR2 YNNKEL (reference sequence). This CDR3 comprises 15 residues. V was trimmed by 1 base and J by 2 bases, leaving 9 bases between them.

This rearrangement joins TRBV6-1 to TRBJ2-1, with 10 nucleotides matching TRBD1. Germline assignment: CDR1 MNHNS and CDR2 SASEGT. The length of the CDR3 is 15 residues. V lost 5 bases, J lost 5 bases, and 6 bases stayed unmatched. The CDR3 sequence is CASSNRDRGNNEQFF. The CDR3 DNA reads TGTGCCAGCAGTAACCGGGACAGGGGTAACAATGAGCAGTTCTTC.

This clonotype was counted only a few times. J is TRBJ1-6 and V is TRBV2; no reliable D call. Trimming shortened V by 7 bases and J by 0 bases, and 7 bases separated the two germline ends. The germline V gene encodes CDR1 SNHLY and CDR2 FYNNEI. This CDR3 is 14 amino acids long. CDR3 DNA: TGTGCCAGCATAAGGAGCTCCTATAATTCACCCCTCCACTTT. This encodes CASIRSSYNSPLHF.

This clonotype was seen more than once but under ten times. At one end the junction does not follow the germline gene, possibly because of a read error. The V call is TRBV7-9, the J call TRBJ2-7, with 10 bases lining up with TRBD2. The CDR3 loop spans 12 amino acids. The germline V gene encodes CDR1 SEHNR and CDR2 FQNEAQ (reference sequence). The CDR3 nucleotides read TGTGCCAGCAGCCTAGAGAGCGGGAGGGCCCACTTC. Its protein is CASSLESGRAHF.

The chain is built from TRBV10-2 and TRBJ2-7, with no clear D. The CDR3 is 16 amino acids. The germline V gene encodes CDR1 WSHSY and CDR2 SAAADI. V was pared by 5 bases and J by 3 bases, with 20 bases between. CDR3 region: CASSTLLVGLDYEQYF. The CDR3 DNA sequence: TGCGCCAGCAGTACCCTCTTGGTGGGGTTAGACTACGAGCAGTACTTC.

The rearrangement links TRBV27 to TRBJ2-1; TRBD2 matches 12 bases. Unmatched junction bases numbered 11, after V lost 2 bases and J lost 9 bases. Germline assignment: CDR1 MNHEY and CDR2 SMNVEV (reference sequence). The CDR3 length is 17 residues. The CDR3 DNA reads TGTGCCAGCAGTTTACTAGCGGGAGGGCCTTTGAACAGTGAGCAGTTCTTC. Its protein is CASSLLAGGPLNSEQFF.

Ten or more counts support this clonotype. CDR3 nucleotide sequence: TGTGCCAGCAGTTTCTCAGGGACCCCGGGTTACGAGCAGTACTTC. Translated: CASSFSGTPGYEQYF. The genes are TRBV28 and TRBJ2-7, with D perhaps matching TRBD1 or TRBD2 (5 bases each). Germline-derived CDR1 and CDR2 are MDHEN and SYDVKM. The CDR3 is 15 residues long. V lost 3 bases, J lost 4 bases, and 16 bases lay in between.